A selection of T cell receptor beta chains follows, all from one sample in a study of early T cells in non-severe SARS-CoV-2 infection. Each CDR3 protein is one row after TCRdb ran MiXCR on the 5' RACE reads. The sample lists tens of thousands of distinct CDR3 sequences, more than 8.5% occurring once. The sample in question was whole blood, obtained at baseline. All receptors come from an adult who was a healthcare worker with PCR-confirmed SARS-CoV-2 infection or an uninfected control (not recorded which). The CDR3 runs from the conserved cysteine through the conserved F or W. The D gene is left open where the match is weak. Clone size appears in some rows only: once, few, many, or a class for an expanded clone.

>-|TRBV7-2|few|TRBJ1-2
CASSLAVTAPNYGYTF
TGTGCCAGCAGCTTAGCGGTAACAGCTCCGAACTATGGCTACACCTTC
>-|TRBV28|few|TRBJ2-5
CASSSGGGRETQYF
TGTGCCAGCAGTTCCGGAGGGGGAAGGGAGACCCAGTACTTC
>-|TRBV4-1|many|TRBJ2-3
CASSQEGTDTQYF
TGCGCCAGCAGCCAAGAGGGCACAGATACGCAGTATTTT
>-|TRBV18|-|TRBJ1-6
CASSPLLRASDSPLHF
TGTGCCAGCTCACCATTGTTACGAGCATCGGATTCACCCCTCCACTTT
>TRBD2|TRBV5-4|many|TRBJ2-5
CASSPGGPSNKETQYF
TGTGCCAGCAGCCCGGGAGGCCCCTCCAACAAAGAGACCCAGTACTTC
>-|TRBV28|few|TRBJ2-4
CASSSPRAKNIQYF
TGTGCCAGCAGTTCCCCTAGAGCCAAAAACATTCAGTACTTC
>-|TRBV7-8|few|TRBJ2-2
CAARDTGELFF
TGTGCCGCCCGAGACACCGGGGAGCTGTTTTTT
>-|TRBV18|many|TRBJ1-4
CASSPPLGEKLFF
TGTGCCAGCTCACCACCCCTGGGTGAAAAACTGTTTTTT
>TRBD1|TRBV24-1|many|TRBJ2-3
CATSDSRGSDTQYF
TGTGCCACCAGTGATAGCAGGGGGTCAGATACGCAGTATTTT
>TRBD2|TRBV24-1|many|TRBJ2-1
CATSYASGDEQFF
TGTGCCACCAGTTATGCTAGCGGGGATGAGCAGTTCTTC
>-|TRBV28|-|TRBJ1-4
CASSPHGRNEKLFF
TGTGCCAGCAGTCCCCATGGCAGGAATGAAAAACTGTTTTTT
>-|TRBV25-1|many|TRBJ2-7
CASSESERAYEQYF
TGTGCCAGCAGTGAATCGGAGAGGGCCTACGAGCAGTACTTC
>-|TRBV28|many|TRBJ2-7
CASSLSTHGSHF
TGTGCCAGCAGTTTAAGTACCCACGGGTCTCACTTC
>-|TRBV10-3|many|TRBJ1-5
CAIRGEQSNQPQHF
TGTGCCATCAGAGGAGAACAGAGCAATCAGCCCCAGCATTTT
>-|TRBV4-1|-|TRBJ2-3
CASSQASWAADTQYF
TGCGCCAGCAGCCAAGCTTCCTGGGCCGCAGATACGCAGTATTTT
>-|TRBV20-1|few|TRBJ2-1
CSARPRLDNEQFF
TGCAGTGCCCGTCCGCGACTAGACAATGAGCAGTTCTTC
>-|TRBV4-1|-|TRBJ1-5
CASSQDGRSGHQPQHF
TGCGCCAGCAGCCAAGATGGTAGGTCAGGGCATCAGCCCCAGCATTTT
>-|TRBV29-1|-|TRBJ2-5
CSVRGGTGSQETQYF
TGCAGCGTCCGAGGGGGAACAGGTTCACAAGAGACCCAGTACTTC
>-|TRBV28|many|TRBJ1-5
CASTLAGTVNQPQHF
TGTGCCAGCACCTTAGCTGGGACGGTCAATCAGCCCCAGCATTTT
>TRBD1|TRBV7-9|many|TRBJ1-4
CASSDATGGKGEKLFF
TGTGCCAGCAGCGACGCTACAGGGGGGAAGGGTGAAAAACTGTTTTTT
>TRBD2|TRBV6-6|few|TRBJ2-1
CASSSPTSGRIRNEQFF
TGTGCCAGCAGTTCCCCGACTAGCGGGAGGATTCGCAATGAGCAGTTCTTC
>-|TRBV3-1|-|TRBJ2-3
CASSQQGTDTQYF
TGTGCCAGCAGCCAACAGGGCACAGATACGCAGTATTTT
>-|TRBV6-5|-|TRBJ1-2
CASSYSIVGGYGYTF
TGTGCCAGCAGTTACTCGATCGTAGGGGGCTATGGCTACACCTTC